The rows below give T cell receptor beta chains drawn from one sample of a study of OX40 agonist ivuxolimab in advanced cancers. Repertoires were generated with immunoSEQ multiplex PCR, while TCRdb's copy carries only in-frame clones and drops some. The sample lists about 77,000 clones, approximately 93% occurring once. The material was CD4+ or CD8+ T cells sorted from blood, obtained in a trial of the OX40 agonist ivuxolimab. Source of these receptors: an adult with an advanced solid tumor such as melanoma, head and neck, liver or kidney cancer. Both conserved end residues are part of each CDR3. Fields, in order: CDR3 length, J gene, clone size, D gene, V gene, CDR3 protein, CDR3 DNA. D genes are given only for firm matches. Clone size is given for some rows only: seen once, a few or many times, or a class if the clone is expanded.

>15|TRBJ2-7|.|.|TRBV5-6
CASSLVGGPTYEQYF
TGTGCCAGCAGCTTGGTGGGGGGGCCCACCTACGAGCAGTACTTC
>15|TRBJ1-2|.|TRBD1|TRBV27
CASSPATGGVYGYTF
TGTGCCAGCAGTCCGGCGACAGGGGGCGTTTATGGCTACACCTTC
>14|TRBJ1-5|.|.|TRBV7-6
CASSLSWGNQPQHF
TGTGCCAGCAGCCTTTCGTGGGGTAATCAGCCCCAGCATTTT
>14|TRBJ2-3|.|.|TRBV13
CASSLRGSTDTQYF
TGTGCCAGCAGCTTAAGGGGGAGCACAGATACGCAGTATTTT
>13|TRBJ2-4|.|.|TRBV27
CASPTDDKNIQYF
TGTGCCAGCCCGACAGACGACAAAAACATTCAGTACTTC
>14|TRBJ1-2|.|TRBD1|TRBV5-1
CASSFRQGADGYTF
TGCGCCAGCAGCTTCCGACAGGGGGCGGATGGCTACACCTTC
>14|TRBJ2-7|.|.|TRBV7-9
CASSPPTALYEQYF
TGTGCCAGCAGCCCCCCGACCGCCCTCTACGAGCAGTACTTC
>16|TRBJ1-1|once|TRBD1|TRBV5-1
CASGETGLVVETEAFF
TGCGCCAGCGGGGAGACAGGGTTGGTTGTCGAGACTGAAGCTTTCTTT
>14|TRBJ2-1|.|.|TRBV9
CASGVGVPSNEQFF
TGTGCCAGCGGGGTGGGAGTGCCGTCCAATGAGCAGTTCTTC
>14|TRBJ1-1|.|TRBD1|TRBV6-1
CASRQTGMGTEAFF
TGTGCCAGCCGACAGACAGGGATGGGGACTGAAGCTTTCTTT
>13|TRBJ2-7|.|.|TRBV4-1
CASSPDRSYEQYF
TGCGCCAGCAGCCCGGACCGCTCTTACGAGCAGTACTTC
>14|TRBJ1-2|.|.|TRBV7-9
CASRGDGRLYGYTF
TGTGCCAGCAGGGGTGACGGGAGGCTCTATGGCTACACCTTC
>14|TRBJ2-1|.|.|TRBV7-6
CASRPGSNPGEQFF
TGTGCCAGCAGGCCCGGGAGTAACCCTGGGGAGCAGTTCTTC
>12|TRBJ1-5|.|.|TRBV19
CASSIVNQPQHF
TGTGCCAGTAGTATAGTTAATCAGCCCCAGCATTTT
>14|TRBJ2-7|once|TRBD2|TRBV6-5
CASSYAGLSYEQYF
TGTGCCAGCAGTTATGCGGGACTATCCTACGAGCAGTACTTC
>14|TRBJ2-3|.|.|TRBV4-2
CASSPLTVTDTQYF
TGTGCCAGCAGCCCCCTGACAGTCACAGATACGCAGTATTTT
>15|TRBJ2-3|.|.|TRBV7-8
CASSHLATGTDTQYF
TGTGCCAGCAGCCACCTAGCGACAGGCACAGATACGCAGTATTTT
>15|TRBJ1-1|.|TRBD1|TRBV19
CASSSLTGGDTEAFF
TGTGCCAGTAGTAGCCTGACAGGGGGCGATACTGAAGCTTTCTTT
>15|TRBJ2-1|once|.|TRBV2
CASSRAETGYNEQFF
TGTGCCAGCAGTCGGGCAGAAACAGGTTACAATGAGCAGTTCTTC
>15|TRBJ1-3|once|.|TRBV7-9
CASSLGPGPGNTIYF
TGTGCCAGCAGCTTGGGTCCTGGGCCTGGAAACACCATATATTTT
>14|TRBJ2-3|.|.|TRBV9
CASSVSGSVDTQYF
TGTGCCAGCAGCGTTTCCGGGAGCGTGGATACGCAGTATTTT
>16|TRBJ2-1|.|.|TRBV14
CASSSPGDSSYNEQFF
TGTGCCAGCAGCTCACCAGGGGATAGCTCCTACAATGAGCAGTTCTTC
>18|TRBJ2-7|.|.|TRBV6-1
CASSEYPEAGTGTYEQYF
TGTGCCAGCAGTGAATACCCGGAAGCCGGGACTGGTACCTACGAGCAGTACTTC
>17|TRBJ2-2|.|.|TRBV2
CASRLQVWGSNTGELFF
TGTGCCAGCAGGTTACAGGTCTGGGGATCGAACACCGGGGAGCTGTTTTTT
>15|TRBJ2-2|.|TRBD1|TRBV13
CASSLRQGNTGELFF
TGTGCCAGCAGCTTAAGACAGGGGAACACCGGGGAGCTGTTTTTT
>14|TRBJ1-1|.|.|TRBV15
CATSSGGDYTEAFF
TGTGCCACCAGCAGCGGCGGAGACTACACTGAAGCTTTCTTT
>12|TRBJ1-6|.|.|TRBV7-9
CASSPGVSPLHF
TGTGCCAGCAGCCCAGGGGTCTCACCCCTCCACTTT
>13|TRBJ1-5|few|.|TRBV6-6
CASSYLNNQPQHF
TGTGCCAGCAGTTACCTTAATAATCAGCCCCAGCATTTT
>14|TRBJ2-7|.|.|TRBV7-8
CASSYVRAPREQYF
TGTGCCAGCAGCTACGTTCGGGCCCCCCGCGAGCAGTACTTC